What follows are 30 T cell receptor beta chains derived from one specimen sequenced in a study of CXCR3-negative and CXCR3-positive naive CD8 T cells. The study made its TRB cDNA libraries by 5' RACE, adding UMI labels. For each CDR3 protein, TCRdb gives one entry from its re-call of the 5' RACE reads, without DNA. The table for this sample gives about 39,000 distinct CDR3 sequences. The material sequenced was naive CXCR3- CD8+ T cells from blood. The sample's subset: CD45RO-CCR7+CD27+CD95- naive CD8+ T cells lacking CXCR3 (TNR3-). The receptors stem from a human donor in good health. Some clones in this sample may be carry-over from other donors' samples.

The chain employs TRBV13 and TRBJ2-7. The CDR3 length is 15 residues. Germline V CDR1 and CDR2: PRHDT, FYEKMQ (reference sequence). The CDR3 loop is CASSLGDGRAYEQYF.

V gene TRBV29-1 combines with J gene TRBJ2-3. CDR1 and CDR2 (germline): SQVTM, ANQGSEA. This CDR3 has 13 residues. CDR3 residues: CSVNIWGTDTQYF.

The chain has TRBV15 and TRBJ1-5; the TRBD1 assignment by TCRdb is unverifiable without DNA. This CDR3 has 14 amino acids. Per germline, CDR1 LNHNV and CDR2 YYDKDF (reference sequence). CDR3 region: CATNPEGGRQPQHF.

The chain is built from TRBV20-1 and TRBJ2-3; with no DNA, the TCRdb D assignment of TRBD1 cannot be verified. The CDR3 runs 13 residues. Per germline, CDR1 DFQATT and CDR2 SNEGSKA (reference sequence). CDR3 in amino acids: CSAGQGNLDTQYF.

The chain links TRBV7-9 to TRBJ2-5; TCRdb indicates TRBD2, and absent DNA this call remains unverified. CDR3 length equals 11 residues. Germline V gene sequence: CDR1 SEHNR, CDR2 FQNEAQ (reference sequence). The CDR3 loop reads CASRLGETQYF.

This clonotype shows up as medium-sized by frequency. The J gene is TRBJ2-7, the V gene TRBV6-5; TCRdb reports TRBD1, a call that lacks DNA to check it against. From germline, CDR1 is MNHEY and CDR2 SVGAGI. This CDR3 comprises 15 residues. The CDR3: CASSPYRDRGHEQYF.

The chain is built from TRBV6-5 and TRBJ2-2. Per germline, CDR1 MNHEY and CDR2 SVGAGI. The CDR3 covers 14 residues. CDR3 amino acids: CASSYRGNTGELFF.

The gene calls are TRBV7-9 and TRBJ2-7. CDR1 and CDR2 (germline): SEHNR, FQNEAQ (reference sequence). This CDR3 is 16 amino acids long. CDR3 residues: CASSRLGDTDPYEQYF.

The chain links TRBV4-1 to TRBJ2-7; the D call from TCRdb, TRBD1, cannot be confirmed without DNA. From germline, CDR1 is MGHRA and CDR2 YSYEKL. The CDR3 has 13 residues. This CDR3 reads CASSRIRGSEQYF.

The rearrangement links TRBV28 to TRBJ2-3; the D call from TCRdb, TRBD2, cannot be confirmed without DNA. Germline CDR1 and CDR2: MDHEN and SYDVKM. This CDR3 comprises 16 residues. This CDR3 is CASSLLLAGSTDTQYF.

The rearrangement uses TRBV7-9 and TRBJ1-1; the D gene TCRdb calls, TRBD1, cannot be checked with no DNA. Germline CDR1 SEHNR, CDR2 FQNEAQ (reference sequence). The CDR3 is 16 amino acids. The CDR3 loop is CASSLTGGPAFTEAFF.

The chain carries TRBV7-8 and TRBJ2-7; TCRdb picks TRBD1, but there is no DNA to check that call. Germline assignment: CDR1 SGHVS and CDR2 FQNEAQ. The CDR3 spans 13 residues. This CDR3 reads CASSWTVPYEQYF.

V and J are TRBV7-2 and TRBJ1-1. The CDR3 is made up of 14 amino acids. Germline lookup yields CDR1 SGHTA and CDR2 FQGNSA. The CDR3 reads CASSLWQENTEAFF.

CDR3 protein: CASSLDRGTDTQYF. The rearrangement links TRBV4-1 to TRBJ2-3; the TCRdb D gene call, TRBD1, has no DNA to confirm it. CDR1 is MGHRA, CDR2 YSYEKL, per germline. This CDR3 contains 14 residues.

The chain combines TRBV12-3 or TRBV12-4 with TRBJ2-3; without DNA, the TCRdb call of TRBD1 cannot be checked. The CDR3 totals 12 residues. CDR3 sequence: CASRQPWDTQYF.

The rearrangement uses TRBV25-1 and TRBJ2-5; TCRdb's D gene call, TRBD1, goes unchecked for lack of DNA. Germline loops: CDR1 MGHDK, CDR2 SYGVNS. The CDR3 extends over 14 amino acids. CDR3: CASSEWTVQETQYF.

This chain connects TRBV14 to TRBJ2-2; TCRdb calls TRBD1, which cannot be checked without DNA. Germline loops: CDR1 SGHDN, CDR2 FVKESK. The CDR3 consists of 18 residues. CDR3 sequence: CASSQGADSFANTGELFF.

This clonotype is deemed medium-sized by its frequency. The gene calls are TRBV7-6 and TRBJ2-7; TCRdb calls TRBD1, which cannot be checked without DNA. CDR3 size: 16 residues. CDR1 is SGHVS and CDR2 is FNYEAQ in the germline V gene. The CDR3 is CASSLELGQGTYEQYF.

This chain connects TRBV7-9 to TRBJ1-1; without DNA, the TCRdb call of TRBD1 cannot be checked. The germline CDR1 and CDR2 sequences are SEHNR and FQNEAQ (reference sequence). This CDR3 region has 14 residues. The CDR3 loop is CASSWDRQNTEAFF. Full variable domain (rest looked up from reference TRBV7-9 and TRBJ1-1): DTGVSQNPRHKITKRGQNVTFRCDPISEHNRLYWYRQTLGQGPEFLTYFQNEAQLEKSRLLSDRFSAERPKGSFSTLEIQRTEQGDSAMYLCASSWDRQNTEAFFGQGTRLTVV.

The chain is built from TRBV20-1 and TRBJ2-7. Per the germline V gene, CDR1 is DFQATT and CDR2 is SNEGSKA (reference sequence). This CDR3 has 12 residues. The CDR3 region is CSAFDSSYEQYF.

The chain recombines TRBV13 with TRBJ2-7. Germline V gene lookup returns CDR1 PRHDT and CDR2 FYEKMQ (reference sequence). The CDR3 has 12 residues. The CDR3 sequence: CASRQGKHEQYF.

The rearrangement joins TRBV28 to TRBJ2-2; TCRdb proposes TRBD1, but this gene call is untestable without DNA. Germline V CDR1 and CDR2: MDHEN, SYDVKM. The CDR3 runs to 18 residues. The CDR3: CASRVPGQGARNTGELFF.

The V gene is TRBV6-5, the J gene TRBJ2-1. The CDR3 runs 16 residues. The V gene's germline CDR1 is MNHEY and CDR2 SVGAGI. The chain's CDR3 is CASSYGETPSYNEQFF.

V gene TRBV29-1 combines with J gene TRBJ1-1. CDR1 is SQVTM and CDR2 is ANQGSEA in the germline V gene. The CDR3 has 15 residues. The CDR3 protein is CSVEGTSWSNTEAFF.

CDR3 protein: CAISEMRTGGENTEAFF. This chain links TRBV10-3 with TRBJ1-1; TCRdb returns TRBD1, unconfirmable since there is no DNA. The CDR3 contains 17 residues. Germline V gene sequence: CDR1 ENHRY, CDR2 SYGVKD.

CDR3 region: CASSWGAGAGYEQYF. This rearrangement joins TRBV28 to TRBJ2-7; TCRdb picks TRBD2, but there is no DNA to check that call. Germline V CDR1 and CDR2: MDHEN, SYDVKM. This CDR3 contains 15 residues.

The CDR3: CASSQQQTTGNAYEQYF. This chain connects TRBV4-1 to TRBJ2-7; absent DNA, TCRdb's TRBD1 call cannot be checked. The CDR3 consists of 17 residues. In germline, CDR1 is MGHRA, CDR2 YSYEKL.

The gene calls are TRBV29-1 and TRBJ2-7; TCRdb picks TRBD1, but there is no DNA to check that call. Germline loops: CDR1 SQVTM, CDR2 ANQGSEA. The CDR3 runs 14 residues. This CDR3 reads CSVVRGTDSYEQYF.

The chain employs TRBV29-1 and TRBJ1-2; the TCRdb call, TRBD1, lacks DNA for checking. The CDR3 runs 12 residues. Germline V gene sequence: CDR1 SQVTM, CDR2 ANQGSEA. The CDR3 here is CSATTAGDGYTF.

This chain links TRBV7-8 with TRBJ2-1; TCRdb picks TRBD1, but there is no DNA to check that call. Germline V CDR1 and CDR2: SGHVS, FQNEAQ. The CDR3 is 14 residues long. The CDR3 spells CASSLVGGSETQYF.